This is a list of T cell receptor beta chains from one sample in a study of human T cells and chemical hapten exposure. TCRdb reprocessed the RACE reads via MiXCR and lists one record per CDR3 protein. The sample lists 80,000 to 100,000 distinct CDR3 sequences; roughly 27% were seen once. The sample was whole blood, taken in connection with sensitization to the hapten diphenylcyclopropenone (DPC). These receptors were obtained from a man in his forties with alopecia areata. Some clones in this sample may be carry-over from other donors' samples. The CDR3 runs from the conserved cysteine through the conserved F or W. The order of the fields is J gene, V gene, CDR3 protein.

j_call: TRBJ1-1; v_call: TRBV12-3/TRBV12-4; cdr3_aa: CASSPIAEAFF
j_call: TRBJ1-2; v_call: TRBV20-1; cdr3_aa: CSATFRQASNYGYTF
j_call: TRBJ2-3; v_call: TRBV4-3; cdr3_aa: CASSHGGEADTQYF
j_call: TRBJ2-3; v_call: TRBV9; cdr3_aa: CASSVPTSGSTDTQYF
j_call: TRBJ1-4; v_call: TRBV5-1; cdr3_aa: CASSSTGGNEKLFF
j_call: TRBJ2-3; v_call: TRBV7-2; cdr3_aa: CASSPRTQLATDTQYF
j_call: TRBJ1-5; v_call: TRBV6-2/TRBV6-3; cdr3_aa: CASSPRAGGKQPQHF
j_call: TRBJ2-3; v_call: TRBV15; cdr3_aa: CATSGGRGVSTDTQYF
j_call: TRBJ2-1; v_call: TRBV9; cdr3_aa: CASSVQAGLAGGNEQFF
j_call: TRBJ2-3; v_call: TRBV20-1; cdr3_aa: CSPLAGGREDTQYF
j_call: TRBJ2-3; v_call: TRBV6-1; cdr3_aa: CASSEALVHTQYF
j_call: TRBJ2-2; v_call: TRBV14; cdr3_aa: CASSQAWGGELFF
j_call: TRBJ2-7; v_call: TRBV20-1; cdr3_aa: CSALTYEQYF
j_call: TRBJ2-3; v_call: TRBV7-9; cdr3_aa: CASSKPVEGTVVFTDTQYF
j_call: TRBJ2-3; v_call: TRBV29-1; cdr3_aa: CSVFLRRSTDTQYF
j_call: TRBJ1-2; v_call: TRBV24-1; cdr3_aa: CATSAGGSYGYTF
j_call: TRBJ2-3; v_call: TRBV20-1; cdr3_aa: CSAPPSSQAQYF
j_call: TRBJ2-3; v_call: TRBV28; cdr3_aa: CASSLSLTGRSTDTQYF
j_call: TRBJ2-3; v_call: TRBV2; cdr3_aa: CASKYVAGVSPTDTQYF
j_call: TRBJ2-1; v_call: TRBV25-1; cdr3_aa: CASSATSEQFF
j_call: TRBJ2-3; v_call: TRBV24-1; cdr3_aa: CATSVAGGHGDTQYF
j_call: TRBJ2-7; v_call: TRBV5-1; cdr3_aa: CASSLWAGASYEQYF
j_call: TRBJ2-6; v_call: TRBV5-4; cdr3_aa: CASSSGTSGSGANVLTF
j_call: TRBJ2-2; v_call: TRBV14; cdr3_aa: CASSEGITGELFF
j_call: TRBJ2-1; v_call: TRBV28; cdr3_aa: CASSWGVGYNEQFF
j_call: TRBJ1-4; v_call: TRBV6-1; cdr3_aa: CASSDELRFRGAGEKLFF
j_call: TRBJ2-1; v_call: TRBV20-1; cdr3_aa: CSARREYNEQFF
j_call: TRBJ2-7; v_call: TRBV28; cdr3_aa: CASSPPGQGSSEQYF
j_call: TRBJ2-5; v_call: TRBV20-1; cdr3_aa: CSASDNQETQYF
j_call: TRBJ1-1; v_call: TRBV4-1; cdr3_aa: CASSRQKQTNTEAFF
j_call: TRBJ1-6; v_call: TRBV27; cdr3_aa: CASSFYNSPLHF
j_call: TRBJ1-1; v_call: TRBV11-2; cdr3_aa: CASSLSRGRWTEAFF
j_call: TRBJ2-6; v_call: TRBV25-1; cdr3_aa: CASSDDLLVSGANVLTF
j_call: TRBJ2-3; v_call: TRBV5-1; cdr3_aa: CASSLEGVDTQYF
j_call: TRBJ2-2; v_call: TRBV7-2; cdr3_aa: CASSLRPSQGDTGELFF
j_call: TRBJ2-7; v_call: TRBV7-6; cdr3_aa: CASSLGSGTGEQYF
j_call: TRBJ2-1; v_call: TRBV5-1; cdr3_aa: CASPIRQAVYNEQFF
j_call: TRBJ1-1; v_call: TRBV10-1; cdr3_aa: CASSPQDNREAFF
j_call: TRBJ2-1; v_call: TRBV14; cdr3_aa: CASSGTSEYNEQFF
j_call: TRBJ2-3; v_call: TRBV28; cdr3_aa: CASSGSNPDPDTQNF
j_call: TRBJ2-7; v_call: TRBV28; cdr3_aa: CASSYSVLGGSFYEQYF
j_call: TRBJ2-2; v_call: TRBV12-3/TRBV12-4; cdr3_aa: CASSSTRGSGELFF
j_call: TRBJ2-1; v_call: TRBV5-6; cdr3_aa: CASLGQSSYNEQFF
j_call: TRBJ1-6; v_call: TRBV20-1; cdr3_aa: CSARMSGQGSSPLHF
j_call: TRBJ2-3; v_call: TRBV28; cdr3_aa: CASWKGPVTQYF
j_call: TRBJ2-7; v_call: TRBV28; cdr3_aa: CASSPRGLAVYEQYF
j_call: TRBJ1-4; v_call: TRBV20-1; cdr3_aa: CSARPGTGPATNEKLFF
j_call: TRBJ2-7; v_call: TRBV28; cdr3_aa: CASSPRLGGPSDEQYF
j_call: TRBJ1-1; v_call: TRBV20-1; cdr3_aa: CSATDPRGTEAFF
j_call: TRBJ1-5; v_call: TRBV7-9; cdr3_aa: CASSSQGDQPQHF
j_call: TRBJ2-5; v_call: TRBV12-3/TRBV12-4; cdr3_aa: CASAPGGALTETQYF
j_call: TRBJ2-1; v_call: TRBV12-3/TRBV12-4; cdr3_aa: CASSQRGQRNSYNEQFF
j_call: TRBJ2-2; v_call: TRBV7-7; cdr3_aa: CASSLRGGGGELFF
j_call: TRBJ2-1; v_call: TRBV20-1; cdr3_aa: CSARIRDFSYNEQFF
j_call: TRBJ2-7; v_call: TRBV14; cdr3_aa: CASSQENRGYEQYF
j_call: TRBJ1-4; v_call: TRBV27; cdr3_aa: CASRPAGSNEKLFF
j_call: TRBJ1-1; v_call: TRBV27; cdr3_aa: CASSLPGDTEAFF
j_call: TRBJ2-2; v_call: TRBV28; cdr3_aa: CASSLQAAGELFF
j_call: TRBJ2-3; v_call: TRBV12-3/TRBV12-4; cdr3_aa: CASSLRQSTDTQYF